The clone carrying this T cell receptor beta chain showed up many times. Its specificity is not known. The sample comes from a study of T cell repertoires in cytomegalovirus infection. Study background: Public TCR beta signatures were indicative of both CMV infection and a matching HLA type.

The CDR3 is made up of 15 amino acids. Deletions cut 3 bases from V and 5 bases from J, with 16 bases between. From germline, CDR1 is SGHTA and CDR2 FQGNSA. Study-level findings and limits: The study found HLA-C-restricted CMV-specific TCR beta clonotypes dominating the ex vivo response.

TCRdb reanalysed the reads using MiXCR and keeps one entry per CDR3 protein. The sample shows around 490,000 distinct CDR3 sequences, about 30% of them seen only once. The sequence came from a human donor in good health (CMV status not recorded). Some clones in this sample may be carry-over from other donors' samples. Material for sequencing was PBMCs. The gene calls are TRBV7-2 and TRBJ1-2; maybe TRBD1 (5 bases). In DNA form, the CDR3 reads TGTGCCAGCAGCTTTGTCTCAGGGAAGGAATATGGCTACACCTTC. Its protein product is CASSFVSGKEYGYTF.